Shown below are 5 T cell receptor beta chains from a single sample sequenced in a study of blood T cell repertoires in COVID-19. Assay used: immunoSEQ multiplex PCR; TCRdb lists only in-frame clones, some missing. Of under 130,000 clones listed, more than 70% are singletons. The sequencing input was peripheral blood. The receptors were gathered from a woman in her fifties or sixties with acute or convalescent COVID-19.

This clone was recorded only once. The chain is built from TRBV5-1 and TRBJ1-1; TRBD1 matches 9 bases. Germline-derived CDR1 and CDR2 are SGHRS and YFSETQ. The V segment lost 0 bases and the J segment 6 bases; nucleotides outside the gene matches: 3. This CDR3 has 14 residues. The chain's CDR3 is CASSLGQGGSEAFF. CDR3 nucleotide sequence: TGCGCCAGCAGCTTGGGACAGGGGGGATCTGAAGCTTTCTTT. Full variable domain (remainder filled in from reference TRBV5-1 and TRBJ1-1): KAGVTQTPRYLIKTRGQQVTLSCSPISGHRSVSWYQQTPGQGLQFLFEYFSETQRNKGNFPGRFSGRQFSNSRSEMNVSTLELGDSALYLCASSLGQGGSEAFFGQGTRLTVV.

This chain joins TRBV29-1 and TRBJ2-2; TRBD2 might be the D (6 bases). The CDR3 loop spans 14 amino acids. Trimming took 5 bases from V and 3 from J, leaving 13 bases between them. CDR1 is SQVTM, CDR2 ANQGSEA, per germline. The CDR3 is CSVRISGDTGELFF. In DNA form, the CDR3 reads TGCAGCGTTCGGATTAGCGGAGACACCGGGGAGCTGTTTTTT.

This chain connects TRBV7-2 to TRBJ2-1; possibly TRBD2 for D (6 bases). This CDR3 spans 13 amino acids. V lost 2 bases and J 12 bases, leaving 14 bases between the germline ends. Germline V lookup: CDR1 SGHTA, CDR2 FQGNSA. CDR3 sequence: CASSLPPGRGQFF. CDR3 nucleotides: TGTGCCAGCAGCTTACCCCCCGGGAGAGGGCAGTTCTTC.

The chain employs TRBV3-1 (or the pseudogene TRBV3-2) and TRBJ1-2, with D perhaps TRBD1 (6 bases). Germline CDR1 LGHDT, CDR2 YNNKEL (reference sequence). The ends were cut back, 1 base at V and 8 bases at J, with 11 bases in the middle. This CDR3 contains 13 residues. CDR3 DNA: TGTGCCAGCAGCCAAGTTCAGGGGAAGGGCTACACCTTC. Its protein product is CASSQVQGKGYTF.

The chain joins TRBV15 to TRBJ1-2; 7 nucleotides line up with TRBD1. Per germline, CDR1 LNHNV and CDR2 YYDKDF (reference sequence). CDR3 length equals 17 residues. Unmatched junction bases numbered 21, after V lost 6 bases and J lost 8 bases. Written as DNA, the CDR3 is TGTGCCACCAGTTCAAGTGGGGCTGGGACAGCTCGCGTAGGCTACACCTTC. It specifies CATSSSGAGTARVGYTF.